These T cell receptor beta chains were read from a single sample in a study of graft-versus-host responses after intestinal transplantation. The antigens for these receptors are not known. Only in-frame clones appear in the TCRdb table, and some are missing; sequencing was by immunoSEQ multiplex PCR. The sample has approximately 90,000 clones, approximately 90% seen once. The sequencing here drew on unstimulated CD8+ T cells sorted from spleen or lymph node cells, taken before transplant. These receptors were obtained from a human donor who was the organ donor for an intestinal transplant. The CDR3 runs from the conserved cysteine through the conserved F or W. D genes are given only for firm matches. Only part of the rows carry a size: once, few, many, or a class if the clone is expanded.

few . TRBJ2-7 TRBV7-2 CASSLGAPYEQYF TGTGCCAGCAGCTTAGGGGCGCCGTACGAGCAGTACTTC
. . TRBJ2-2 TRBV11-2 CASSLIRISGELFF TGTGCCAGCAGCTTAATTAGGATTAGCGGGGAGCTGTTTTTT
once TRBD1 TRBJ1-2 TRBV7-8 CASSGGQGFSNYGYTF TGTGCCAGCAGCGGGGGACAGGGATTTTCGAACTATGGCTACACCTTC
. . TRBJ2-1 TRBV19 CASEAGSSYNEQFF TGTGCCAGTGAGGCGGGAAGCTCCTACAATGAGCAGTTCTTC
once . TRBJ2-7 TRBV5-1 CASSLWGYEQYF TGCGCCAGCAGCTTGTGGGGCTACGAGCAGTACTTC
. TRBD1 TRBJ2-2 TRBV11-2 CASSLLTGGGELFF TGTGCCAGCAGCTTACTCACAGGGGGCGGGGAGCTGTTTTTT
. . TRBJ1-4 TRBV11-3 CASSLPGESEKLFF TGTGCCAGCAGTCTACCAGGGGAGAGTGAAAAACTGTTTTTT
. . TRBJ1-1 TRBV7-9 CASSQPSETEAFF TGTGCCAGCAGCCAACCTTCGGAGACTGAAGCTTTCTTT
. . TRBJ2-4 TRBV30 CAWSPGVGNIQYF TGTGCCTGGAGTCCGGGAGTAGGAAACATTCAGTACTTC
. . TRBJ2-7 TRBV4-2 CASSLLFLGIYEQYF TGTGCCAGCAGCCTGCTCTTTCTAGGTATCTACGAGCAGTACTTC
. TRBD2 TRBJ2-1 TRBV5-3 CANPGLAGYNEQFF TGTGCCAACCCGGGACTAGCGGGGTACAATGAGCAGTTCTTC
. . TRBJ1-1 TRBV11-3 CASSLDSRLNTEAFF TGTGCCAGCAGCTTAGATTCCAGACTGAACACTGAAGCTTTCTTT
. . TRBJ1-5 TRBV28 CASNSYSEPQHF TGTGCCAGCAACTCTTACTCGGAGCCCCAGCATTTT
. . TRBJ2-1 TRBV19 CATQVGSSYNEQFF TGTGCCACCCAGGTCGGGAGCTCCTACAATGAGCAGTTCTTC
. . TRBJ2-1 TRBV5-1 CASSLVGGAYNEQFF TGCGCCAGCAGCTTGGTAGGTGGGGCCTACAATGAGCAGTTCTTC
. . TRBJ2-7 TRBV28 CASSLGEYEQYF TGTGCCAGCAGTTTAGGTGAATACGAGCAGTACTTC
. TRBD1 TRBJ1-1 TRBV30 CAWSVLQGAEAFF TGTGCCTGGAGTGTGCTACAGGGGGCTGAAGCTTTCTTT
. TRBD1 TRBJ2-3 TRBV2 CARRHRDREPDTQYF TGTGCCAGAAGACACCGGGACAGGGAACCAGATACGCAGTATTTT
. TRBD2 TRBJ2-3 TRBV4-1 CASSQVPTSVPSTDTQYF TGCGCCAGCAGCCAAGTCCCGACTAGCGTTCCTAGCACAGATACGCAGTATTTT
. . TRBJ2-2 TRBV27 CASSLVAGELFF TGTGCCAGCAGTTTGGTAGCAGGGGAGCTGTTTTTT
. . TRBJ1-5 TRBV7-8 CASSLLDGPYSNQPQHF TGTGCCAGCAGCTTACTCGACGGACCCTATAGCAATCAGCCCCAGCATTTT
. TRBD2 TRBJ2-7 TRBV30 CAWREREGFRDEQYF TGTGCCTGGAGGGAACGGGAGGGGTTCAGGGACGAGCAGTACTTC
. TRBD1 TRBJ1-2 TRBV29-1 CSADPRGQGVGSYTF TGCAGCGCCGACCCCAGGGGACAGGGGGTCGGTAGCTACACCTTC
. . TRBJ2-5 TRBV12-5 CASGSTENQETQYF TGTGCTAGTGGTTCTACAGAGAACCAAGAGACCCAGTACTTC
. . TRBJ2-3 TRBV11-3 CASSTLQGSSSPDTQYF TGTGCCAGCAGCACCCTACAGGGATCTAGCAGTCCAGATACGCAGTATTTT
. . TRBJ2-5 TRBV14 CASSLPGTAAQETQYF TGTGCCAGCAGCTTACCGGGAACAGCGGCACAAGAGACCCAGTACTTC
. . TRBJ1-5 TRBV2 CASSEGGADRHF TGTGCCAGCAGTGAAGGAGGGGCGGATCGGCATTTT
. . TRBJ1-2 TRBV11-3 CASSLNNYGYTF TGTGCCAGCAGCTTAAATAACTATGGCTACACCTTC
. . TRBJ2-2 TRBV6-5 CASSYQGAWTGELFF TGTGCCAGCAGTTATCAAGGGGCCTGGACCGGGGAGCTGTTTTTT
. TRBD2 TRBJ2-1 TRBV7-2 CASSLARGGRYNEQFF TGTGCCAGCAGCTTAGCGCGGGGGGGCCGATACAATGAGCAGTTCTTC
once . TRBJ1-2 TRBV18 CASENPSTNYGYTF TGTGCCAGCGAGAACCCCTCTACTAACTATGGCTACACCTTC
. TRBD1 TRBJ1-4 TRBV15 CATSRTLGTGNTNEKLFF TGTGCCACCAGCAGGACCTTAGGGACAGGGAACACTAATGAAAAACTGTTTTTT
. . TRBJ2-5 TRBV2 CASSEYGQARTQYF TGTGCCAGCAGTGAATACGGCCAGGCCAGGACCCAGTACTTC
. . TRBJ2-1 TRBV13 CASSLRYGFGAYNEQFF TGTGCCAGCAGCTTACGGTATGGGTTTGGGGCCTACAATGAGCAGTTCTTC
. . TRBJ2-7 TRBV6-1 CASSVGVVGYEQYF TGTGCCAGCAGTGTAGGGGTTGTCGGGTACGAGCAGTACTTC
. . TRBJ2-1 TRBV4-2 CASSGLYNEQFF TGTGCCAGCAGCGGATTGTACAATGAGCAGTTCTTC
. . TRBJ2-7 TRBV4-1 CASSQEWTQAPYEQYF TGCGCCAGCAGCCAAGAATGGACGCAGGCTCCCTACGAGCAGTACTTC
. TRBD2 TRBJ2-3 TRBV27 CASSLAREHPDTQYF TGTGCCAGCAGTTTAGCGCGGGAGCACCCAGATACGCAGTATTTT
once . TRBJ1-6 TRBV4-1 CASSPTPGYLHF TGCGCCAGCAGCCCCACCCCGGGCTACCTCCACTTT
. . TRBJ1-3 TRBV2 CASIPPSGNTIYF TGTGCCAGCATCCCCCCTTCTGGAAACACCATATATTTT
. . TRBJ2-1 TRBV7-8 CASSLYGDNEQFF TGTGCCAGCAGCTTATATGGAGACAATGAGCAGTTCTTC
. . TRBJ2-7 TRBV6-5 CASSYSVGGEQYF TGTGCCAGCAGTTACTCGGTGGGGGGTGAGCAGTACTTC
. . TRBJ2-7 TRBV10-2 CASSATYEQYF TGCGCCAGCAGTGCAACCTACGAGCAGTACTTC
. . TRBJ2-1 TRBV6-5 CASSYGGVQFF TGTGCCAGCAGTTACGGGGGAGTCCAGTTCTTC
. TRBD1 TRBJ1-2 TRBV6-5 CASSNGQGDGYTF TGTGCCAGCAGCAACGGACAGGGCGATGGCTACACCTTC
. . TRBJ1-2 TRBV9 CASSGQVRGYTF TGTGCCAGCAGCGGGCAGGTTCGCGGCTACACCTTC
. . TRBJ2-2 TRBV11-2 CASSFVPGELFF TGTGCCAGCAGCTTTGTCCCCGGGGAGCTGTTTTTT
once . TRBJ2-7 TRBV7-2 CASSPNSYEQYF TGTGCCAGCAGCCCGAACTCCTACGAGCAGTACTTC
. TRBD1 TRBJ2-7 TRBV27 CASSLSAGGEQYF TGTGCCAGCAGTTTATCGGCAGGGGGCGAGCAGTACTTC